This is a list of T cell receptor beta chains from one sample in a study of Ad26.COV2.S vaccination and SARS-CoV-2 variants. Using immunoSEQ multiplex PCR, the repertoire was profiled, and TCRdb retains in-frame clones only, with some absent. The sample lists around 300,000 clones; approximately 86% were seen once. The input for sequencing was peripheral blood, taken in a trial of Ad26.COV2.S vaccine versus placebo. The receptors were gathered from a person between 18 and 65 years old who received the Ad26.COV2.S COVID-19 vaccine or a placebo. The CDR3 runs from the conserved cysteine through the conserved F or W. The D gene is left open where the match is weak.

cdr3_aa: CSVGVFYEQYF
cdr3_nt: TGCAGCGTTGGAGTGTTCTACGAGCAGTACTTC
j_call: TRBJ2-7
d_call: .
v_call: TRBV29-1

cdr3_aa: CASSVDGRGNGYTF
cdr3_nt: TGTGCCAGCAGCGTAGACGGGAGAGGAAATGGCTACACCTTC
j_call: TRBJ1-2
d_call: .
v_call: TRBV9

cdr3_aa: CASNLHAGPLHF
cdr3_nt: TGTGCCAGTAATTTGCATGCCGGTCCCCTCCACTTT
j_call: TRBJ1-6
d_call: .
v_call: TRBV19

cdr3_aa: CASSLTGPRLGEQYF
cdr3_nt: TGTGCCAGCAGCTTAACCGGCCCGCGGCTGGGGGAGCAGTACTTC
j_call: TRBJ2-7
d_call: .
v_call: TRBV7-2

cdr3_aa: CASSPEGRGRGSYGYTF
cdr3_nt: TGTGCCAGCTCACCCGAAGGAAGGGGGCGCGGGTCTTATGGCTACACCTTC
j_call: TRBJ1-2
d_call: TRBD1
v_call: TRBV18

cdr3_aa: CASSYGENEQFF
cdr3_nt: TGTGCCAGCAGTTACGGGGAAAATGAGCAGTTCTTC
j_call: TRBJ2-1
d_call: .
v_call: TRBV27

cdr3_aa: CASSRGVQTGELFF
cdr3_nt: TGTGCCAGTAGTAGGGGGGTACAAACCGGGGAGCTGTTTTTT
j_call: TRBJ2-2
d_call: .
v_call: TRBV19

cdr3_aa: CASSRPPRAGSYTGELFF
cdr3_nt: TGTGCCAGCAGCCGCCCTCCTCGGGCGGGAAGTTACACCGGGGAGCTGTTTTTT
j_call: TRBJ2-2
d_call: .
v_call: TRBV7-7

cdr3_aa: CATSDTFGTSGGNEQFF
cdr3_nt: TGTGCCACCAGTGACACTTTTGGGACTAGCGGGGGAAATGAGCAGTTCTTC
j_call: TRBJ2-1
d_call: TRBD2
v_call: TRBV24-1

cdr3_aa: CASSQDRGTYEQYF
cdr3_nt: TGTGCCAGCAGCCAGGACAGGGGAACCTACGAGCAGTACTTC
j_call: TRBJ2-7
d_call: TRBD1
v_call: TRBV7-2

cdr3_aa: CASSPTGRLNEKLFF
cdr3_nt: TGTGCCAGCAGCCCAACGGGACGGCTAAATGAAAAACTGTTTTTT
j_call: TRBJ1-4
d_call: .
v_call: TRBV5-6

cdr3_aa: CASSAGQGGHYGYTF
cdr3_nt: TGTGCCAGCAGCGCCGGACAGGGGGGACACTATGGCTACACCTTC
j_call: TRBJ1-2
d_call: TRBD1
v_call: TRBV9

cdr3_aa: CASSSLAKAQETQYF
cdr3_nt: TGTGCCAGCAGTTCCTTGGCTAAGGCTCAAGAGACCCAGTACTTC
j_call: TRBJ2-5
d_call: .
v_call: TRBV6-6

cdr3_aa: CASSSRAGELFF
cdr3_nt: TGTGCCAGCAGCTCCAGGGCCGGGGAGCTGTTTTTT
j_call: TRBJ2-2
d_call: .
v_call: TRBV28

cdr3_aa: CASSTQGLNFEAFF
cdr3_nt: TGTGCCAGCAGCACCCAGGGACTTAACTTTGAAGCTTTCTTT
j_call: TRBJ1-1
d_call: .
v_call: TRBV7-9

cdr3_aa: CASSLGRVGYTF
cdr3_nt: TGTGCCAGCAGCCTGGGACGCGTTGGCTACACCTTC
j_call: TRBJ1-2
d_call: .
v_call: TRBV7-2